These 8 T cell receptor beta chains originate from one sample sequenced in a study of blood T cell repertoires in COVID-19. The table came from immunoSEQ multiplex PCR; TCRdb's copy has only in-frame clones and leaves some out. The sample includes under 75,000 clones, 65% to 85% of them seen just once. The specimen sequenced was peripheral blood. The receptors come from a woman between 65 and 79 years old with acute or convalescent COVID-19.

The chain employs TRBV6-1 and TRBJ1-4; maybe TRBD1 (6 bases). Per the germline V gene, CDR1 is MNHNS and CDR2 is SASEGT. The V end was cut by 1 base, the J end by 8 bases, with 14 bases between. The CDR3 consists of 15 residues. The CDR3 loop reads CASSEVPGVREKLFF. In nucleotides, the CDR3 is TGTGCCAGCAGTGAAGTACCAGGGGTGAGAGAAAAACTGTTTTTT.

The rearrangement links TRBV3-1 (or the pseudogene TRBV3-2) to TRBJ2-6; D is unresolved. Germline CDR1 is LGHDT and CDR2 is YNNKEL (reference sequence). The CDR3 totals 14 residues. The germline V and J ends were trimmed by 3 bases and 1 base, with 4 bases remaining between them. The CDR3 coding sequence is TGTGCCAGCAGCCAGGAGTCTGGGGCCAACGTCCTGACTTTC. The encoded protein is CASSQESGANVLTF.

V gene TRBV9 combines with J gene TRBJ2-2; a weak D match, TRBD2 (6 bases). Germline V gene data show CDR1 as SGDLS and CDR2 as YYNGEE. V lost 0 bases to trimming and J lost 5 bases, with 14 bases between them. This CDR3 spans 16 amino acids. The chain's CDR3 is CASSVAPGVGTGELFF. CDR3 nucleotides: TGTGCCAGCAGCGTAGCCCCGGGGGTGGGGACCGGGGAGCTGTTTTTT.

V and J are TRBV11-1 and TRBJ2-7; TRBD2 is a possible D gene (7 bases). Germline V gene sequence: CDR1 SGHAT, CDR2 FQDESV (reference sequence). Deletions cut 0 bases from V and 2 bases from J, with 11 bases between. CDR3 length: 15 residues. The CDR3, as DNA: TGTGCCAGCAGCTTAGCGGGGGGGCCTACCTACGAGCAGTACTTC. Protein product: CASSLAGGPTYEQYF.

This chain uses TRBV5-1 with TRBJ2-7; 7 bases are a match to TRBD1. CDR3 length equals 13 residues. Germline CDR1 reads SGHRS; CDR2 reads YFSETQ. The J segment lost 1 base and the V segment lost 4 bases, leaving 2 bases of the junction unmatched. The DNA of the CDR3 is TGCGCCAGCAGCGGGACAGCTTCCTACGAGCAGTACTTC. This encodes CASSGTASYEQYF.

In regard to this clone: This same CDR3 is encoded by further DNA sequences in the sample. The V gene is TRBV12-3 or TRBV12-4, the J gene TRBJ1-1; tentatively, D is TRBD1 (6 bases). The CDR3 covers 13 residues. The V end was cut by 6 bases, the J end by 0 bases, with 8 bases between. The CDR3 loop is CASRDSLNTEAFF. The CDR3 region has the DNA TGTGCCAGCAGGGACAGTTTGAACACTGAAGCTTTCTTT.

The chain joins TRBV3-1 (or the pseudogene TRBV3-2) to TRBJ1-4; TRBD1 might be the D (6 bases). The CDR3 loop spans 17 amino acids. From germline, CDR1 is LGHDT and CDR2 YNNKEL (reference sequence). Trimming took off 4 bases at V and 0 bases at J, with 15 bases between the two ends. CDR3 residues: CASSPLTGSATNEKLFF. DNA for the CDR3: TGTGCCAGCAGCCCTTTGACAGGAAGTGCAACTAATGAAAAACTGTTTTTT.

The CDR3 nucleotides read TGTGCCAGCAGCCCCGGCGGGAAGAACTATGGCTACACCTTC. This sequence encodes CASSPGGKNYGYTF. V and J are TRBV5-5 and TRBJ1-2, with D hard to call. The V end was cut by 4 bases, the J end by 2 bases, with 12 bases between. The CDR3 is 14 residues long. CDR1 and CDR2 from the germline V gene are SGHKS and YYEKEE (reference sequence).